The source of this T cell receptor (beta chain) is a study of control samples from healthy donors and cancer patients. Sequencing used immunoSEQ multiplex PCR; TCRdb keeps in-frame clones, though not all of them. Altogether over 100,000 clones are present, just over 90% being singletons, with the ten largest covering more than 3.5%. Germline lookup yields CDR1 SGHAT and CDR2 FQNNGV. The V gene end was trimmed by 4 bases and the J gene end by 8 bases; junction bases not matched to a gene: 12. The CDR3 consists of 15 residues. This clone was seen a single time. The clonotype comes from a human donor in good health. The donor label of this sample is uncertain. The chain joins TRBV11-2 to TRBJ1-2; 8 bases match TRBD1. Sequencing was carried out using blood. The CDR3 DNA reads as TGTGCCAGCAGCTCAGACCCGGGACAGGTTAGCGGCTACACCTTC. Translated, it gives CASSSDPGQVSGYTF.